This passage covers 31 T cell receptor beta chains from one sample sequenced in a study of T cell repertoires in ileal Crohn's disease. Clones were read by immunoSEQ multiplex PCR, and TCRdb kept only the in-frame ones, dropping some. The profile shows about 7,000 clones, 79% of them singletons. The material sequenced was ileal tissue. All receptors derive from an adult with Crohn's disease.

The CDR3 protein is CASRQGMNTEAFF. In nucleotides, the CDR3 is TGTGCGAGCCGACAGGGTATGAACACTGAAGCTTTCTTT. The rearrangement uses TRBV25-1 and TRBJ1-1; 7 positions match TRBD1. Germline V gene lookup returns CDR1 MGHDK and CDR2 SYGVNS. CDR3 size: 13 residues.

The V gene is TRBV19, the J gene TRBJ2-6; 10 nucleotides match TRBD1. The CDR3 has 15 amino acids. V shed 6 bases and J 9 bases; nucleotides not matched to a gene: 8. CDR1 LNHDA and CDR2 SQIVND come from the germline V gene (reference sequence). The CDR3 reads CASRKGTGVDNVLTF. CDR3 nucleotides: TGTGCCAGTAGAAAGGGGACAGGGGTAGACAACGTCCTGACTTTC.

This clone was detected only a few times. V usage is TRBV2 and J usage is TRBJ1-1, with D perhaps matching TRBD1 (6 bases). The germline V gene has CDR1 SNHLY and CDR2 FYNNEI. The germline V and J ends were trimmed by 4 bases and 0 bases, with 12 bases remaining between them. The CDR3 runs 15 residues. The chain's CDR3 is CASSVGQRMNTEAFF. CDR3 bases: TGTGCCAGCAGTGTAGGACAGCGGATGAACACTGAAGCTTTCTTT.

This chain uses TRBV11-3 with TRBJ2-5; D remains unclear. The CDR3 consists of 13 residues. CDR1 SGHNT and CDR2 YENEEA come from the germline V gene. V shed 3 bases and J shed 5 bases, with 10 bases lying between them. This CDR3 reads CASSFEAGETQYF. In DNA form, the CDR3 reads TGTGCCAGCAGCTTCGAGGCTGGGGAGACCCAGTACTTC.

The rearrangement links TRBV30 to TRBJ1-2; 8 bases map to TRBD1. Germline CDR1 and CDR2: GTSNPN and SVGIG (reference sequence). The length of the CDR3 is 12 residues. CDR3 sequence reads: CANPGTGYGYTF. CDR3 DNA sequence: TGTGCGAACCCCGGGACAGGCTATGGCTACACCTTC.

The chain recombines TRBV6-5 with TRBJ2-2, with 11 bases identical to TRBD2. The CDR3 is 14 residues long. V dropped 7 bases and J dropped 6; count of bases not matched to a gene: 4. The V gene's germline CDR1 is MNHEY and CDR2 SVGAGI. DNA of the CDR3: TGTGCCAGCATCAGGACTAGCGGGTCCGGGGAGCTGTTTTTT. Its protein is CASIRTSGSGELFF.

The genes are TRBV7-6 and TRBJ2-2; the D gene is possibly TRBD1 (5 bases). V lost 5 bases to trimming and J lost 6 bases, with 10 bases between them. Germline V gene data show CDR1 as SGHVS and CDR2 as FNYEAQ. The CDR3 covers 13 residues. The CDR3 loop reads CASSTRDAGELFF. CDR3 DNA sequence: TGTGCCAGCAGCACCAGGGATGCCGGGGAGCTGTTTTTT.

J is TRBJ2-1 and V is TRBV5-1; 7 nucleotides align to TRBD2. The germline V gene has CDR1 SGHRS and CDR2 YFSETQ. The CDR3 runs 17 residues. The junction had 11 bases not matched to a gene; V was cut back by 5 bases and J by 0 bases. In nucleotides, the CDR3 is TGCGCCAGCAGTAGGGCTAGCGGAGTCGCCTCCTACAATGAGCAGTTCTTC. This encodes CASSRASGVASYNEQFF.

The chain couples TRBV5-1 to TRBJ1-2; 9 nucleotides align to TRBD1. V shed 2 bases and J 2 bases; nucleotides not matched to a gene: 4. The CDR3 spans 15 residues. Germline V gives CDR1 SGHRS, CDR2 YFSETQ. CDR3 nucleotide sequence: TGCGCCAGCAGCTTAGGGACAGGGAGCAACTATGGCTACACCTTC. It is translated as CASSLGTGSNYGYTF.

The chain links TRBV6-5 to TRBJ2-3; unclear D gene. The germline V and J ends were trimmed by 6 bases and 3 bases, with 13 bases remaining between them. CDR3 length equals 14 residues. CDR1 is MNHEY, CDR2 SVGAGI, per germline. Here the CDR3 DNA reads TGTGCCAGCAGGAACACCCTCGGGACAGATACGCAGTATTTT. Translating it yields CASRNTLGTDTQYF.

This clone showed up just a few times. The V gene is TRBV9, the J gene TRBJ2-7, with a weak D call TRBD2 (5 bases). CDR3 length: 14 amino acids. Trimming left V 2 bases short and J 5 bases short, with 14 bases between. The germline gives CDR1 SGDLS, CDR2 YYNGEE. The CDR3: CASSVRGSGDEQYF. The CDR3, as DNA: TGTGCCAGCAGCGTCCGAGGCTCCGGGGACGAGCAGTACTTC.

V gene TRBV15 combines with J gene TRBJ1-1; D perhaps matches TRBD1 (6 bases). The ends were cut back, 3 bases at V and 8 bases at J, with 13 bases in the middle. Germline CDR1 is LNHNV and CDR2 is YYDKDF (reference sequence). The length of the CDR3 is 13 residues. In DNA, the CDR3 is TGTGCCACCAGCAGTCGGGGGGCGCGCGAAGCTTTCTTT. It specifies CATSSRGAREAFF. The whole variable domain, remainder taken from reference TRBV15 and TRBJ1-1, is DAMVIQNPRYQVTQFGKPVTLSCSQTLNHNVMYWYQQKSSQAPKLLFHYYDKDFNNEADTPDNFQSRRPNTSFCFLDIRSPGLGDTAMYLCATSSRGAREAFFGQGTRLTVV.

The rearrangement links TRBV4-3 to TRBJ2-3; TRBD1 matches 7 bases. The CDR3 covers 15 residues. V gave up 1 base and J gave up 1 base; unmatched junction bases: 2. CDR1 LGHNA and CDR2 YSLEER come from the germline V gene. CDR3 residues: CASSQAGTGTDTQYF. CDR3 sequence (DNA): TGCGCCAGCAGCCAAGCCGGGACAGGCACAGATACGCAGTATTTT.

The chain links TRBV6-1 to TRBJ1-6; 7 bases map to TRBD1. Looked up from germline, CDR1 is MNHNS and CDR2 is SASEGT. The CDR3 is made up of 13 amino acids. V trimming: 3 bases; J trimming: 7 bases; junction bases outside the gene matches: 0. CDR3 nucleotide sequence: TGTGCCAGCAGTGAGGGACAGAATTCACCCCTCCACTTT. Encoded protein: CASSEGQNSPLHF.

The chain employs TRBV6-1 and TRBJ2-1, with TRBD2 identical over 8 bases. Looked up from germline, CDR1 is MNHNS and CDR2 is SASEGT. CDR3 length equals 14 residues. The junction had 3 bases not matched to a gene; V was cut back by 8 bases and J by 0 bases. CDR3: CASCAGGSYNEQFF. The CDR3, as DNA: TGTGCCAGCTGCGCGGGGGGCTCCTACAATGAGCAGTTCTTC.

This clone was seen only once. This chain uses TRBV30 with TRBJ2-4, with 8 positions matching TRBD2. V was clipped by 2 bases and J by 2 bases; unmatched bases: 5. This CDR3 comprises 15 residues. Germline V CDR1 and CDR2: GTSNPN, SVGIG (reference sequence). CDR3: CAWSLSGRTKNIQYF. CDR3 DNA sequence: TGTGCCTGGAGTTTGAGCGGGAGAACCAAAAACATTCAGTACTTC.

The chain carries TRBV5-1 and TRBJ2-7; D unclear. The CDR3 length is 12 residues. The V gene lost 2 bases and the J gene lost 4 bases, with 7 bases spanning the gap. CDR1 SGHRS and CDR2 YFSETQ come from the germline V gene. CDR3 in DNA: TGCGCCAGCAGCTTATCAGGATACGAGCAGTACTTC. It yields the protein CASSLSGYEQYF. The entire variable domain, with the rest obtained from reference TRBV5-1 and TRBJ2-7, is as follows: KAGVTQTPRYLIKTRGQQVTLSCSPISGHRSVSWYQQTPGQGLQFLFEYFSETQRNKGNFPGRFSGRQFSNSRSEMNVSTLELGDSALYLCASSLSGYEQYFGPGTRLTVT.

V is TRBV15 and J is TRBJ1-3; tentatively, D is TRBD1 (6 bases). CDR1 and CDR2 from the germline V gene are LNHNV and YYDKDF (reference sequence). Trimming removed 5 bases at V and 6 bases at J, with 14 bases between. This CDR3 is built from 14 residues. The CDR3 DNA sequence: TGTGCCACCAGCTCCGGGGGGCCTGAAAACACCATATATTTT. Protein: CATSSGGPENTIYF.

This clone was seen once. The chain recombines TRBV6-5 with TRBJ1-2, with D hard to call. This CDR3 contains 15 residues. V was cut by 5 bases and J by 4 bases, with 17 bases left in between. Germline CDR1 reads MNHEY; CDR2 reads SVGAGI. The CDR3 protein is CASSLYEGASYGYTF. DNA for the CDR3: TGTGCCAGCAGTCTCTATGAGGGAGCTTCCTATGGCTACACCTTC.

This clone was recorded a few times. V gene TRBV29-1 combines with J gene TRBJ1-2, with 8 bases aligning to TRBD1. The germline CDR1 and CDR2 sequences are SQVTM and ANQGSEA. This CDR3 contains 14 residues. The V and J ends lost 4 bases and 7 bases, in that order; junction bases with no gene match: 11. This CDR3 reads CSVVKAGGSGGYTF. CDR3 DNA: TGCAGCGTTGTCAAAGCAGGGGGCTCAGGTGGCTACACCTTC.

This rearrangement joins TRBV27 to TRBJ2-7; 14 bases are shared with TRBD2. The germline V gene has CDR1 MNHEY and CDR2 SMNVEV (reference sequence). V lost 6 bases, J lost 3 bases, and 4 bases stayed unmatched. This CDR3 is 15 amino acids long. The CDR3, as DNA: TGTGCCAGCAGAGGGACTAGCGGGAGTGTCTACGAGCAGTACTTC. Protein: CASRGTSGSVYEQYF.

V is TRBV7-2 and J is TRBJ2-1, with D perhaps TRBD1 (5 bases). The CDR3 loop spans 16 amino acids. In germline, CDR1 is SGHTA, CDR2 FQGNSA. Trimming shortened V by 1 base and J by 0 bases, and 10 bases separated the two germline ends. CDR3 in DNA: TGTGCCAGCAGCTTAGTAGGGGATAGCTCCTACAATGAGCAGTTCTTC. Its protein is CASSLVGDSSYNEQFF.

The chain employs TRBV19 and TRBJ2-7, with 9 bases matching TRBD1. V lost 10 bases to trimming and J lost 6 bases; unmatched junction nucleotides: 13. Germline V CDR1 and CDR2: LNHDA, SQIVND (reference sequence). The CDR3 extends over 14 amino acids. The CDR3 region has the DNA TGTGCCACCAGGGCGGGACAGGGTCCTTTCGAGCAGTACTTC. Amino acids: CATRAGQGPFEQYF.

This clone turned up a few times. J is TRBJ2-1 and V is TRBV9, with TRBD2 matching over 10 bases. This CDR3 has 15 amino acids. The germline V gene encodes CDR1 SGDLS and CDR2 YYNGEE. Trimming cost V 4 bases and J 7 bases; bases outside gene matches: 8. CDR3 nucleotides: TGTGCCAGCAGCACTAGCGGGATTCCAAGAAATGAGCAGTTCTTC. This translates into CASSTSGIPRNEQFF.

V and J are TRBV2 and TRBJ1-2, with 7 bases fitting TRBD1. This CDR3 spans 14 amino acids. CDR1 and CDR2 from the germline V gene are SNHLY and FYNNEI. Losses at the gene ends were 1 base for V and 8 bases for J; bases not matched to a gene: 7. CDR3 DNA sequence: TGTGCCAGCAGTGAAGTGCGGGACAGTTCGGGCTACACCTTC. This gives the protein CASSEVRDSSGYTF.

This chain connects TRBV29-1 to TRBJ2-3; 7 bases agree with TRBD2. Germline CDR1 is SQVTM and CDR2 is ANQGSEA. After removal of 4 bases from V and 15 bases from J, the junction contained 13 bases not matched to a gene. The CDR3 length is 12 residues. The CDR3: CSVVPSETSRYF. CDR3 nucleotide sequence: TGCAGCGTTGTCCCCTCCGAGACTAGCCGTTATTTT.

This clone came up a few times. V gene TRBV28 combines with J gene TRBJ1-1; 9 bases align to TRBD1. V lost 6 bases to trimming and J lost 4 bases; unmatched junction nucleotides: 3. CDR1 MDHEN and CDR2 SYDVKM come from the germline V gene. There are 13 residues in the CDR3. The CDR3 here is CASSPGQGTEAFF. CDR3 sequence (DNA): TGTGCCAGCAGCCCGGGACAGGGCACTGAAGCTTTCTTT.

The genes are TRBV5-1 and TRBJ1-4; D possibly corresponds to TRBD1 (6 bases). Germline V gene lookup returns CDR1 SGHRS and CDR2 YFSETQ. The CDR3 length is 14 residues. Between the trimmed V and J ends, which lost 7 bases and 4 bases, there was a span of 14 bases. The CDR3 here is CASARQAGNEKLFF. Written as DNA, the CDR3 is TGCGCCAGCGCGAGACAGGCGGGTAATGAAAAACTGTTTTTT.

The rearrangement joins TRBV28 to TRBJ1-2; D unresolved. Germline V lookup: CDR1 MDHEN, CDR2 SYDVKM. The CDR3 is made up of 13 amino acids. V was pared by 4 bases and J by 6 bases, with 12 bases between. CDR3 amino acids: CASSSEGRHGYTF. The CDR3 nucleotides are TGTGCCAGCAGTTCGGAGGGAAGACATGGCTACACCTTC.

The chain couples TRBV9 to TRBJ2-1; a possible D gene is TRBD2 (7 bases). Trimming took off 2 bases at V and 7 bases at J, with 16 bases between the two ends. The CDR3 sequence is 15 residues long. Germline V lookup: CDR1 SGDLS, CDR2 YYNGEE. CDR3 residues: CASSVGAGAGNEQFF. CDR3 sequence (DNA): TGTGCCAGCAGCGTCGGGGCGGGGGCGGGAAATGAGCAGTTCTTC.

V gene TRBV7-3 combines with J gene TRBJ2-7, with TRBD2 identical over 8 bases. Germline CDR1 and CDR2: SGHTA and FQGTGA. V shed 2 bases, J shed 4 bases, and the junction held 7 bases outside the gene matches. The CDR3 sequence is 15 residues long. The chain's CDR3 is CASSLEAGGPYEQYF. The DNA for the CDR3 is TGTGCCAGCAGCTTAGAGGCGGGGGGACCTTACGAGCAGTACTTC. The whole variable domain, filled in from reference TRBV7-3 and TRBJ2-7, reads GAGVSQTPSNKVTEKGKYVELRCDPISGHTALYWYRQSLGQGPEFLIYFQGTGAADDSGLPNDRFFAVRPEGSVSTLKIQRTERGDSAVYLCASSLEAGGPYEQYFGPGTRLTVT.